The clone carrying this T cell receptor beta chain was counted only a few times. The antigen is undetermined. TCRdb passed the reads through MiXCR, listing each CDR3 protein once. The sample has about 830,000 distinct CDR3 sequences, less than 35% seen once; the top ten hold around an eighth. The V segment lost 4 bases and the J segment 2 bases; nucleotides outside the gene matches: 10. This CDR3 contains 16 residues. Germline V gene data show CDR1 as SGHVS and CDR2 as FNYEAQ. The sample originates from a study of T cell repertoires in cytomegalovirus infection. Study information: It can be stated that public TCR beta signatures indicated CMV infection as well as a matching HLA type. General study results and limits: Dominating the ex vivo response were HLA-C-restricted CMV-specific TCR beta clonotypes.

The sequence derives from a human donor in good health (CMV status not recorded). Some clones in this sample may be carry-over from other donors' samples. The chain employs TRBV7-6 and TRBJ2-5, with 7 positions matching TRBD2. This material consisted of cultured CD8+ T cells from PBMCs, taken from culture after CMV antigen stimulation. The CDR3 region has the DNA TGTGCCAGCAGCTCCGAAATCGGGGGGTTGCAAGAGACCCAGTACTTC. This encodes CASSSEIGGLQETQYF.